Reported below is one TCR beta chain. What it recognizes is unknown. The PCR contained 60 Vbeta and 13 Jbeta primers. The repertoire was sequenced with immunoSEQ multiplex PCR; TCRdb's copy has only in-frame clones and lacks some. The sample lists around 170,000 clones; 82% were seen once. The sample comes from a study of cytomegalovirus exposure and HLA in healthy donors. Whole-study findings and limits: TCR beta chain V- and J-gene trimming was linked, in a later analysis, to a missense variant in DCLRE1C.

Sequencing was carried out using PBMCs. The clonotype comes from a woman aged 50 to 65 in good health and CMV-seronegative.

The CDR3 bases are TGTGCCATAACTAGAAGGTACGGAGAGACCCAGTACTTC. Translating gives CAITRRYGETQYF. The chain recombines TRBV30 with TRBJ2-5, with D perhaps TRBD2 (5 bases). The germline gives CDR1 GTSNPN, CDR2 SVGIG (reference sequence). Deletions cut 8 bases from V and 4 bases from J, with 17 bases between. This CDR3 is built from 13 residues.